This T cell receptor (beta chain) was sequenced in a study of CD8 T cells in Susac syndrome. RNA was extracted with the RNeasy kit, and a quantity of about 0.45 to 1 ug was reverse transcribed using random hexamers. immunoSEQ multiplex PCR amplified TCR beta CDR3 across 54 Vbeta, 13 Jbeta. Using its own MiXCR run on the immunoSEQ multiplex PCR reads, TCRdb lists one record per CDR3 protein. The sample carries some 300,000 distinct CDR3 sequences, 75% to 85% recorded once. The authors carried out high-throughput sequencing of TCR beta. They applied it to CD8+ and CD4+ T cells obtained from blood. Patients with stable or active relapsing-remitting disease, all of them treatment-naive, made up the multiple sclerosis controls. Germline V CDR1 and CDR2: SGHDT, YYEEEE. This CDR3 comprises 12 residues. Trimming stripped 7 bases from V and 0 bases from J, with 7 bases between.

J is TRBJ2-5 and V is TRBV5-6, with D possibly TRBD2 on 5 matching bases. The sample was CD8+ T cells from PBMCs. The receptor was isolated from a human donor with multiple sclerosis. CDR3 loop: CASLAYQETQYF. The CDR3 DNA reads as TGTGCCAGCTTAGCGTACCAAGAGACCCAGTACTTC. Full variable domain (outside the CDR3, taken from reference TRBV5-6 and TRBJ2-5): DAGVTQSPTHLIKTRGQQVTLRCSPKSGHDTVSWYQQALGQGPQFIFQYYEEEERQRGNFPDRFSGHQFPNYSSELNVNALLLGDSALYLCASLAYQETQYFGPGTRLLVL.